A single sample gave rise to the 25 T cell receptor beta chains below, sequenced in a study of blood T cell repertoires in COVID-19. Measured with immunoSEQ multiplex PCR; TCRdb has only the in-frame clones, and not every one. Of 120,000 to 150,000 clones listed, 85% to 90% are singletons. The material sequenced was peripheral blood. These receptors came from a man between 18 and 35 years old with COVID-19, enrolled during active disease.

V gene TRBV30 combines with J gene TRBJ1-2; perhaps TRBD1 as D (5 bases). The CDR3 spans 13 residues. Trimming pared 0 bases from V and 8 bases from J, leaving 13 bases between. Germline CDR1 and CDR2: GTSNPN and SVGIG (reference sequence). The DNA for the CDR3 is TGTGCCTGGAGTGTACGGGGGGACCTCGGCTACACCTTC. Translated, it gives CAWSVRGDLGYTF.

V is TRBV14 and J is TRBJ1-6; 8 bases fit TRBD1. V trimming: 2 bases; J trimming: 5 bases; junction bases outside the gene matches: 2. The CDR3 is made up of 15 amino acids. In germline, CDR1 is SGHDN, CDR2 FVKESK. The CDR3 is CASSQRTGNNSPLHF. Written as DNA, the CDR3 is TGTGCCAGCAGCCAACGGACAGGGAATAATTCACCCCTCCACTTT.

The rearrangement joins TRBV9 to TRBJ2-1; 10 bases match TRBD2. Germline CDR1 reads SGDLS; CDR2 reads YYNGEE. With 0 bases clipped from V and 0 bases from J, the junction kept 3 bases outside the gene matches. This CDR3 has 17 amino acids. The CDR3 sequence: CASSVVPSGGSYNEQFF. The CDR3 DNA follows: TGTGCCAGCAGCGTAGTTCCTAGCGGGGGCTCCTACAATGAGCAGTTCTTC. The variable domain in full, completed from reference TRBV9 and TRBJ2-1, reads DSGVTQTPKHLITATGQRVTLRCSPRSGDLSVYWYQQSLDQGLQFLIQYYNGEERAKGNILERFSAQQFPDLHSELNLSSLELGDSALYFCASSVVPSGGSYNEQFFGPGTRLTVL.

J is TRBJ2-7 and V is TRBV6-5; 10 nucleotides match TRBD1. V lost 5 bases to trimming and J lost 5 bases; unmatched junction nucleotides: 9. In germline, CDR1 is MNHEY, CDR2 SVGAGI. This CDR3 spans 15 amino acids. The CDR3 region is CASSPPGQGIHEQYF. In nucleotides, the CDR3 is TGTGCCAGCAGTCCCCCGGGACAGGGGATCCACGAGCAGTACTTC.

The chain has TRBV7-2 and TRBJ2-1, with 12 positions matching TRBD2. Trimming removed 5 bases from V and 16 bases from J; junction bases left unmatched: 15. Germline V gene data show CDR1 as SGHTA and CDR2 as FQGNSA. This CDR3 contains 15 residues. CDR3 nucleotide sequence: TGTGCCAGCAGCCACCCCGGTCCAGGACTAGCGGGACTTTTCTTC. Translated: CASSHPGPGLAGLFF.

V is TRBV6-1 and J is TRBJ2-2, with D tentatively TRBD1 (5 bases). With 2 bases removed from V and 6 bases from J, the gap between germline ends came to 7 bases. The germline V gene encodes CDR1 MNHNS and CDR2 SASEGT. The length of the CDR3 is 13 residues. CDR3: CASSEQGSGELFF. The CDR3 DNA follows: TGTGCCAGCAGTGAACAGGGATCCGGGGAGCTGTTTTTT.

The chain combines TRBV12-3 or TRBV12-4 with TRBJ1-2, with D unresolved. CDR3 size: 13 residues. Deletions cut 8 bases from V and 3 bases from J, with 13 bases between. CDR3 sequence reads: CASHGGRYYGYTF. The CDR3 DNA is TGTGCCAGCCACGGAGGGCGTTACTATGGCTACACCTTC.

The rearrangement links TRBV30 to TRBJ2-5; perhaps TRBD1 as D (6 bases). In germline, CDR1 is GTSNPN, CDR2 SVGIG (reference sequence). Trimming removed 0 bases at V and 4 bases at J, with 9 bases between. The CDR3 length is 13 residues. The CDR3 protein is CAWSVGRGETQYF. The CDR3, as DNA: TGTGCCTGGAGTGTGGGCAGGGGAGAGACCCAGTACTTC. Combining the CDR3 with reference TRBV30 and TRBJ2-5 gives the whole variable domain SQTIHQWPATLVQPVGSPLSLECTVEGTSNPNLYWYRQAAGRGLQLLFYSVGIGQISSEVPQNLSASRPQDRQFILSSKKLLLSDSGFYLCAWSVGRGETQYFGPGTRLLVL.

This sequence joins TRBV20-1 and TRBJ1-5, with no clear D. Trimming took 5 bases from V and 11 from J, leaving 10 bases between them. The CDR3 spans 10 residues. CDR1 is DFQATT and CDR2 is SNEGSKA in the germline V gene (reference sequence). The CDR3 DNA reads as TGCAGTGCTCACCAGAGGACCCAGCATTTT. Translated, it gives CSAHQRTQHF.

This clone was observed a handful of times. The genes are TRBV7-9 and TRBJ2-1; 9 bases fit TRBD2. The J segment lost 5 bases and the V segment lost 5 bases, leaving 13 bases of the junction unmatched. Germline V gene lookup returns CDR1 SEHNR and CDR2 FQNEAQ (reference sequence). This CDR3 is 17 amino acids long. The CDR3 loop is CASSHPKLAGGDNEQFF. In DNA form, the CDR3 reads TGTGCCAGCAGCCACCCCAAATTGGCGGGGGGGGACAATGAGCAGTTCTTC.

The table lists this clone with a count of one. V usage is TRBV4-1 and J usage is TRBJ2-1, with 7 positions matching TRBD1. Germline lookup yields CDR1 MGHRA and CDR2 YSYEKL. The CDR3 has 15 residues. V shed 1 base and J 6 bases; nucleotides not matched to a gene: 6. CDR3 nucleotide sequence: TGCGCCAGCAGCCAAGCCCCCGGGACAGTCAATGAGCAGTTCTTC. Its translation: CASSQAPGTVNEQFF.

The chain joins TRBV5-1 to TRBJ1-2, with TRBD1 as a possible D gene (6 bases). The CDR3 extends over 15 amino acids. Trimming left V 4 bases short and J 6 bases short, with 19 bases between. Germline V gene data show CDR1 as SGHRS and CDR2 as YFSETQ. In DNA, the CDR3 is TGCGCCAGCAGCCCGGGGGGTCAGGGGATTAATGGCTACACCTTC. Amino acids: CASSPGGQGINGYTF.

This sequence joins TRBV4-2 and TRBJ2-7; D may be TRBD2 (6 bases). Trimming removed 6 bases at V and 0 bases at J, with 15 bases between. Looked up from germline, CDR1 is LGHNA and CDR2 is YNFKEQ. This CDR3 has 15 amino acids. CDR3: CASRARGAGSYEQYF. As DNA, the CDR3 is TGTGCCAGCAGGGCGAGGGGAGCGGGCTCCTACGAGCAGTACTTC.

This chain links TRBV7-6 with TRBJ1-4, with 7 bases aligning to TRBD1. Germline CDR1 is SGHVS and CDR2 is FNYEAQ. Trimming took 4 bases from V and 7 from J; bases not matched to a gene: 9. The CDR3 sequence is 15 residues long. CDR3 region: CASSSIDRDREKLFF. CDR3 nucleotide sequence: TGTGCCAGCAGCTCAATCGACAGGGACCGTGAAAAACTGTTTTTT. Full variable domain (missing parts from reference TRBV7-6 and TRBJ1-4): GAGVSQSPRYKVTKRGQDVALRCDPISGHVSLYWYRQALGQGPEFLTYFNYEAQQDKSGLPNDRFSAERPEGSISTLTIQRTEQRDSAMYRCASSSIDRDREKLFFGSGTQLSVL.

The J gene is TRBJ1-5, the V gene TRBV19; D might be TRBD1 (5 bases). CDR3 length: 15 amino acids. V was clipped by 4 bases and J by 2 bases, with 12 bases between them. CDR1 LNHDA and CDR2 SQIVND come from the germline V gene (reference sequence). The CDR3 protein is CASSNRGGGNQPQHF. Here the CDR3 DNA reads TGTGCCAGTAGTAATAGGGGCGGGGGCAATCAGCCCCAGCATTTT.

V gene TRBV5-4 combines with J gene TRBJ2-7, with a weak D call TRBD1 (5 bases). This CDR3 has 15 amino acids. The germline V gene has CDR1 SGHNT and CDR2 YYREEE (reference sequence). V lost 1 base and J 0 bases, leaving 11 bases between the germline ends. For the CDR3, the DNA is TGTGCCAGCAGCTTGAGGGGTCGGAGCTCCTACGAGCAGTACTTC. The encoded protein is CASSLRGRSSYEQYF.

The CDR3 nucleotides are TGTGCCAGCAGCGCCCGACAGATTAACACCGGGGAGCTGTTTTTT. Its protein is CASSARQINTGELFF. The chain combines TRBV9 with TRBJ2-2; a weak D match, TRBD1 (5 bases). CDR3 length: 15 amino acids. The germline V gene encodes CDR1 SGDLS and CDR2 YYNGEE. The germline V and J ends were trimmed by 3 bases and 2 bases, with 11 bases remaining between them. Supplemented by reference TRBV9 and TRBJ2-2, the full variable domain reads DSGVTQTPKHLITATGQRVTLRCSPRSGDLSVYWYQQSLDQGLQFLIQYYNGEERAKGNILERFSAQQFPDLHSELNLSSLELGDSALYFCASSARQINTGELFFGEGSRLTVL.

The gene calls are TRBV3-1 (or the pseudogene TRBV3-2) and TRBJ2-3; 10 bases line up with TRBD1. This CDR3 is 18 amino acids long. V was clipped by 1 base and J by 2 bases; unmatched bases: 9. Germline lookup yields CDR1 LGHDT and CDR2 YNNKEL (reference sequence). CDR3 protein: CASSQVWETGGFTDTQYF. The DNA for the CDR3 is TGTGCCAGCAGCCAAGTTTGGGAGACAGGGGGCTTCACAGATACGCAGTATTTT.

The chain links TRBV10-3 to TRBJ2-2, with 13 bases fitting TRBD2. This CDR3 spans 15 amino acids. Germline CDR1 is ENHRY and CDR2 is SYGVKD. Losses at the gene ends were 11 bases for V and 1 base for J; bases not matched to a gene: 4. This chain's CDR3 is CAAGTSGMNTGELFF. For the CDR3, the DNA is TGTGCCGCCGGGACTAGCGGGATGAACACCGGGGAGCTGTTTTTT.

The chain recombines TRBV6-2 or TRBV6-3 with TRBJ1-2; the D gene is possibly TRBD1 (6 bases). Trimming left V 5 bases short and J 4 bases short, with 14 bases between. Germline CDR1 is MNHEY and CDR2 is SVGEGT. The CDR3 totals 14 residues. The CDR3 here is CASSETGALYGYTF. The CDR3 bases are TGTGCCAGCAGTGAGACAGGAGCTCTCTATGGCTACACCTTC.

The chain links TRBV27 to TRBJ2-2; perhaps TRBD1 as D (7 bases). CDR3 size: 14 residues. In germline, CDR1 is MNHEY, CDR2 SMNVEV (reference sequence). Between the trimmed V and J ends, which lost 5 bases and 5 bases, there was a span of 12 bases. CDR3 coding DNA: TGTGCCAGCAGTGGACAGGCGGGGACCGGGGAGCTGTTTTTT. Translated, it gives CASSGQAGTGELFF.

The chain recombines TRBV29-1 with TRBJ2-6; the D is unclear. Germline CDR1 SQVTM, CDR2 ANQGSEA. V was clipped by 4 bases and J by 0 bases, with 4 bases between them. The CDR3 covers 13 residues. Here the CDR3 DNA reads TGCAGCGTTGTAATCTCTGGGGCCAACGTCCTGACTTTC. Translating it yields CSVVISGANVLTF.

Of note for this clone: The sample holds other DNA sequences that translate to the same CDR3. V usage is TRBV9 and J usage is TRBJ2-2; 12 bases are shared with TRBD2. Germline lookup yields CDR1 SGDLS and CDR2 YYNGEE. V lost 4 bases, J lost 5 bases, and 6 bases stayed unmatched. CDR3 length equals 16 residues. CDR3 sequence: CASSPRLAGVTGELFF. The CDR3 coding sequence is TGTGCCAGCAGCCCCCGACTAGCGGGAGTAACCGGGGAGCTGTTTTTT.

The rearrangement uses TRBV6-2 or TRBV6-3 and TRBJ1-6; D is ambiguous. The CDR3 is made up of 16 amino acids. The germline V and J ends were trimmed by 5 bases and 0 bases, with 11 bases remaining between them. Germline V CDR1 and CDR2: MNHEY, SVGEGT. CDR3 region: CASSDLRYSYNSPLHF. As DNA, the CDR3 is TGTGCCAGCAGTGATCTACGGTACTCCTATAATTCACCCCTCCACTTT.

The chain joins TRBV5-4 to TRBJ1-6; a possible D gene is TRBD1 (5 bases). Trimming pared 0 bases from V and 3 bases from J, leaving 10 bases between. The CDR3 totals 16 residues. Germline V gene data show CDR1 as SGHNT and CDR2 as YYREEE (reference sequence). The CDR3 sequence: CASSLVPGGYNSPLHF. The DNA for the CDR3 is TGTGCCAGCAGCTTGGTCCCGGGGGGCTATAATTCACCCCTCCACTTT.